Below are 17 T cell receptor beta chains sequenced from a single sample in a study of glioma-infiltrating T cells. The iRepertoire nested amplicon-rescue multiplex PCR amplified TCR alpha and beta CDR3s from RNA. TCRdb called the multiplex PCR reads again in MiXCR, with one record for every CDR3 protein. There are about 93,000 distinct CDR3 sequences in the sample; 35% to 50% occur only once, and under 40% lies in the top ten. Input material: glioma tissue, nonneoplastic brain tissue, or PBMCs (not recorded which). These receptors originate from a human donor with low-grade glioma or glioblastoma, undergoing nonglioma brain surgery, or in good health (not recorded which).

Many counts were recorded for this clonotype. One junction end does not reproduce the germline sequence, and a read error may be involved. The chain employs TRBV6-2 or TRBV6-3 and TRBJ2-7; D remains ambiguous. In germline, CDR1 is MNHEY, CDR2 SVGEGT. The CDR3 loop spans 15 amino acids. The CDR3 nucleotides read TGTGCCAGCAGTTACAATTTCCCGAACTCCTACAAGCAGTACTTC. Amino acids: CASSYNFPNSYKQYF.

This clonotype showed up many times. DNA for the CDR3: TGTGCCAGCAGGGAGGGGTGGGGCACAGATACGCAGTATTTT. Translating it yields CASREGWGTDTQYF. J is TRBJ2-3 and V is TRBV28; the D gene is possibly TRBD2 (6 bases). The germline V gene encodes CDR1 MDHEN and CDR2 SYDVKM. V was trimmed by 6 bases and J by 1 base, leaving 11 bases between them. The CDR3 sequence is 14 residues long.

This clonotype was counted at least ten times. This chain connects TRBV7-9 to TRBJ1-1; 7 bases align to TRBD1. V lost 1 base and J lost 3; bases outside the gene matches: 5. The CDR3 length is 15 residues. CDR1 SEHNR and CDR2 FQNEAQ come from the germline V gene (reference sequence). CDR3 residues: CASSLVGGGDTEAFF. The CDR3 DNA sequence: TGTGCCAGCAGCTTAGTGGGAGGGGGCGACACTGAAGCTTTCTTT. Full variable domain (remainder filled in from reference TRBV7-9 and TRBJ1-1): DTGVSQNPRHKITKRGQNVTFRCDPISEHNRLYWYRQTLGQGPEFLTYFQNEAQLEKSRLLSDRFSAERPKGSFSTLEIQRTEQGDSAMYLCASSLVGGGDTEAFFGQGTRLTVV.

On this clonotype: The conserved final phenylalanine or tryptophan is absent from the CDR3, which likely points to a read error. The chain recombines TRBV6-9 with TRBJ2-3; D is possibly TRBD1 or TRBD2 (5 bases each). Germline V lookup: CDR1 MNHGY, CDR2 SVAAGI. Trimming shortened V by 3 bases and J by 2 bases, and 18 bases separated the two germline ends. This CDR3 spans 17 amino acids. The CDR3 nucleotides are TGTGCCAGCAGTTACCCCCTCCACAGGAGGCCCACAGATACGCAGTATCTT. It is translated as CASSYPLHRRPTDTQYL.

CDR3 in amino acids: CASSPEGRRQKTQYF. The CDR3 nucleotides are TGTGCCAGCAGCCCCGAGGGCAGGAGACAAAAGACCCAGTACTTC. The chain carries TRBV27 and TRBJ2-5; possibly TRBD2 for D (5 bases). Trimming left V 6 bases short and J 6 bases short, with 20 bases between. The CDR3 contains 15 residues. CDR1 is MNHEY and CDR2 is SMNVEV in the germline V gene (reference sequence).

This clonotype was observed at least ten times. The V and J genes are TRBV6-9 and TRBJ2-5; 14 bases fit TRBD2. Trimming cost V 4 bases and J 1 base; bases outside gene matches: 5. Germline loops: CDR1 MNHGY, CDR2 SVAAGI. CDR3 length equals 17 residues. The CDR3 DNA reads TGTGCCAGCAGTTTCGGACTAGCGGGAGGTCTCCAAGAGACCCAGTACTTC. It is translated as CASSFGLAGGLQETQYF.

The chain is built from TRBV28 and TRBJ2-5; 9 bases line up with TRBD1. The CDR3 extends over 15 amino acids. V shed 5 bases, J shed 5 bases, and the junction held 9 bases outside the gene matches. Per the germline V gene, CDR1 is MDHEN and CDR2 is SYDVKM. CDR3 sequence (DNA): TGTGCCAGCAGTGGGGACAGGGCTTATGCGGAGACCCAGTACTTC. It translates to CASSGDRAYAETQYF.

This clonotype was detected ten times or more. This sequence joins TRBV29-1 and TRBJ1-1, with 7 nucleotides matching TRBD1. This CDR3 is built from 11 residues. CDR1 is SQVTM, CDR2 ANQGSEA, per germline. The junction had 4 bases not matched to a gene; V was cut back by 5 bases and J by 7 bases. This CDR3 is CSVYRGYEAFF. Here the CDR3 DNA reads TGCAGCGTTTACAGGGGATATGAAGCTTTCTTT.

This clonotype counts as medium-sized (0.01 to 0.1%). This chain links TRBV6-2 or TRBV6-3 with TRBJ2-1; D is possibly TRBD1 (6 bases). Germline V gene sequence: CDR1 MNHEY, CDR2 SVGEGT. There are 12 residues in the CDR3. The V gene lost 4 bases and the J gene lost 10 bases, with 11 bases spanning the gap. DNA for the CDR3: TGTGCCAGCAGTTTTGCGAGGGGGGAGCAGTTCTTC. It codes for CASSFARGEQFF.

This clonotype was observed many times. The V call is TRBV19, the J call TRBJ1-5; D is unresolved. Trimming left V 6 bases short and J 1 base short, with 10 bases between. Germline V gene lookup returns CDR1 LNHDA and CDR2 SQIVND (reference sequence). This CDR3 is built from 14 residues. The CDR3 DNA sequence: TGTGCCAGTAGGGAGGGCTCAAGCAATCAGCCCCAGCATTTT. Protein sequence: CASREGSSNQPQHF.

The chain uses TRBV29-1 and TRBJ2-1; D may be TRBD1 (7 bases). Trimming took off 5 bases at V and 4 bases at J, with 21 bases between the two ends. Germline assignment: CDR1 SQVTM and CDR2 ANQGSEA. The CDR3 spans 16 residues. The chain's CDR3 is CSVRRGQEGGYNEQFF. The CDR3 DNA sequence: TGCAGCGTTCGGAGGGGGCAAGAGGGAGGATACAATGAGCAGTTCTTC.

The sample holds many counts of this clonotype. This chain joins TRBV27 and TRBJ2-7, with D possibly being TRBD1 or TRBD2 (6 bases each). CDR3 length: 14 amino acids. Deletions cut 5 bases from V and 7 bases from J, with 18 bases between. Germline V lookup: CDR1 MNHEY, CDR2 SMNVEV (reference sequence). The CDR3 here is CASSPWDTGGEQYF. The CDR3 DNA sequence: TGTGCCAGCAGTCCTTGGGACACCGGGGGTGAGCAGTACTTC.

As concerns this clonotype: The DNA is left out, because the CDR3 cannot be placed on it with certainty; the CDR3 is given as TCRdb lists it. The V and J genes are TRBV2 and TRBJ2-2; the tabulated D call, TRBD2, remains unverified against the DNA. Germline CDR1 and CDR2: SNHLY and FYNNEI. The CDR3 is 22 amino acids long, termini counted. This chain's CDR3 is CASTAKDGYTFGSGTSRGELFF.

This clonotype has ten or more counts. This chain joins TRBV2 and TRBJ1-2; TRBD1 aligns across 8 bases. Losses at the gene ends were 7 bases for V and 4 bases for J; bases not matched to a gene: 8. Germline CDR1 SNHLY, CDR2 FYNNEI. The CDR3 is made up of 14 amino acids. Written as DNA, the CDR3 is TGTGCCAGCAACGGGGACAGGAGCCTCTATGGCTACACCTTC. This encodes CASNGDRSLYGYTF.

Ten or more counts support this clonotype. This chain links TRBV6-1 with TRBJ2-1; 9 bases map to TRBD2. Trimming cost V 5 bases and J 5 bases; bases outside gene matches: 13. CDR1 and CDR2 from the germline V gene are MNHNS and SASEGT. CDR3 size: 17 residues. The CDR3 spells CASSCDPPTSGNNEQFF. The CDR3 nucleotides read TGTGCCAGCAGTTGCGATCCCCCGACTAGCGGAAACAATGAGCAGTTCTTC.

The CDR3 spells CSARPASGSYEQYF. The DNA for the CDR3 is TGCAGTGCTAGACCGGCTAGCGGGAGTTACGAGCAGTACTTC. The chain recombines TRBV20-1 with TRBJ2-7, with TRBD2 identical over 10 bases. The J segment lost 4 bases and the V segment lost 2 bases, leaving 5 bases of the junction unmatched. The germline V gene encodes CDR1 DFQATT and CDR2 SNEGSKA (reference sequence). This CDR3 comprises 14 residues.

Ten or more counts support this clonotype. The chain couples TRBV14 to TRBJ2-2; weak D call: TRBD1 (6 bases). With 4 bases removed from V and 4 bases from J, the gap between germline ends came to 19 bases. The germline V gene encodes CDR1 SGHDN and CDR2 FVKESK. The CDR3 totals 17 residues. The CDR3 DNA is TGTGCCAGCAGCCCCCAGAGGGGGAGTGGTGGCACCGGGGAGCTGTTTTTT. It is translated as CASSPQRGSGGTGELFF.